Given below is one T cell receptor beta chain in context. The data belong to a study of blood T cell repertoires in COVID-19. Overall study: COVID-19 samples, acute and convalescent, were from the United States, Italy and Spain. Sources were T cells, B-cell-depleted T cells, or PBMCs; the material itself was cDNA or gDNA.

In the original workflow: It was from reference gene primer amplification that nucleated cell counts were estimated. Clones were sequenced by immunoSEQ multiplex PCR, and TCRdb holds only the in-frame ones, with some missing. That table supplies the V and J calls and clone size; D and trimming were determined from the DNA. The table records 84,000 or so clones, 80% of them present only once. V gave up 5 bases and J gave up 8 bases; unmatched junction bases: 3. CDR1 SNHLY and CDR2 FYNNEI come from the germline V gene. The CDR3 consists of 13 residues. This chain links TRBV2 with TRBJ1-4, with 9 bases fitting TRBD1. The sequence derives from a woman over 75 with acute or convalescent COVID-19. The sequenced sample was peripheral blood. CDR3 sequence (DNA): TGTGCCAGCAGTTACGGGACAGGGGAAAAACTGTTTTTT. Residues: CASSYGTGEKLFF.